The rows below give T cell receptor beta chains drawn from one sample of a study of blood T cells in healthy people across ages. TCRdb independently ran MiXCR on the 5' RACE reads; one entry per CDR3 protein. The sample records about 650,000 distinct CDR3 sequences, about 51% being singletons. The sequenced sample consisted of blood. These receptors were collected from a woman aged 80 or over in good health. Each CDR3 is given with its conserved first and last residue. Each record gives: J gene, CDR3 length, clone size, D gene, V gene, CDR3 protein, CDR3 DNA. The D gene is left open where the match is weak. Rows give clone size only sometimes, using once, few, many, or a class for an expanded clone.

TRBJ2-5	14	-	-	TRBV7-2	CASSSEGLQETQYF	TGTGCCAGCAGCTCAGAAGGCCTCCAAGAGACCCAGTACTTC
TRBJ2-5	15	many	-	TRBV5-1	CASSFSPGPTETQYF	TGCGCCAGCAGCTTTTCACCGGGCCCCACAGAGACCCAGTACTTC
TRBJ2-7	13	-	-	TRBV6-5	CASSRNDGYEQYF	TGTGCCAGCAGTCGCAATGACGGTTACGAGCAGTACTTC
TRBJ1-2	15	-	TRBD1	TRBV12-3/TRBV12-4	CASSSQGGRLYGYTF	TGTGCCAGCAGTTCCCAGGGGGGGCGTCTCTATGGCTACACCTTC
TRBJ2-4	14	many	TRBD1	TRBV20-1	CSASLGTGRNIQYF	TGCAGTGCTAGCCTAGGGACAGGGCGAAACATTCAGTACTTC
TRBJ2-3	16	many	-	TRBV7-3	CASSLRQDRSTDTQYF	TGTGCCAGCAGCTTACGGCAGGACCGTAGCACAGATACGCAGTATTTT
TRBJ1-2	13	many	-	TRBV27	CASRGGRAYGYTF	TGTGCGTCTAGGGGGGGGCGCGCCTATGGCTACACCTTC
TRBJ2-3	17	-	TRBD2	TRBV28	CASREPGLAGNTDTQYF	TGTGCCAGCAGAGAACCGGGACTAGCGGGGAACACAGATACGCAGTATTTT
TRBJ2-1	13	-	TRBD1	TRBV7-2	CASSSTGWDEQFF	TGTGCCAGCAGCTCGACAGGGTGGGATGAGCAGTTCTTC
TRBJ2-5	16	-	-	TRBV28	CASSLFSPWSQETQYF	TGTGCCAGCAGTCTATTCAGCCCCTGGAGCCAAGAGACCCAGTACTTC
TRBJ2-1	12	-	-	TRBV7-2	CASSFTGRQQFF	TGTGCCAGCAGCTTTACCGGGCGCCAGCAGTTCTTC
TRBJ2-5	18	-	TRBD2	TRBV6-5	CASSYVAGGPEGQETQYF	TGTGCCAGCAGTTACGTAGCGGGGGGGCCCGAGGGGCAAGAGACCCAGTACTTC
TRBJ1-6	13	-	-	TRBV9	CASSVPPNSPLHF	TGTGCCAGCAGCGTGCCCCCTAATTCACCCCTCCACTTT
TRBJ1-2	15	many	-	TRBV20-1	CSARVATGLDYGYTF	TGCAGTGCTAGAGTCGCGACAGGCCTCGATTATGGCTACACCTTC
TRBJ2-1	16	once	-	TRBV27	CASSLDGRGAYNEQFF	TGTGCCAGCAGTTTAGACGGCAGGGGGGCGTACAATGAGCAGTTCTTC
TRBJ2-1	15	many	-	TRBV30	CAWRFGSVSYNEQFF	TGTGCCTGGAGGTTCGGGAGCGTATCCTACAATGAGCAGTTCTTC
TRBJ1-2	11	-	-	TRBV7-2	CASSTGRGYTF	TGTGCCAGCAGTACAGGTAGAGGCTACACCTTC
TRBJ2-5	12	few	-	TRBV3-1	CASSHDWETQYF	TGTGCCAGCAGCCACGACTGGGAGACCCAGTACTTC
TRBJ2-3	13	-	-	TRBV7-2	CASSLAGLDTQYF	TGTGCCAGCAGCTTAGCCGGTCTGGATACGCAGTATTTT
TRBJ1-4	15	-	-	TRBV20-1	CSAQGAPATNEKLFF	TGCAGTGCCCAGGGAGCCCCTGCAACTAATGAAAAACTGTTTTTT
TRBJ1-2	16	-	TRBD1	TRBV2	CASRRTTGTGNYGYTF	TGTGCCAGCAGGAGAACTACCGGGACAGGCAACTATGGCTACACCTTC
TRBJ2-1	14	few	TRBD1	TRBV6-5	CASSPRGHYNEQFF	TGTGCCAGCAGTCCCAGGGGGCATTACAATGAGCAGTTCTTC
TRBJ2-1	18	-	TRBD2	TRBV6-5	CASSVFDSPGLAARRQFF	TGTGCCAGCAGTGTATTCGACTCACCGGGACTAGCGGCACGAAGGCAGTTCTTC
TRBJ2-3	15	-	-	TRBV11-2	CASTERPRRQDTQYF	TGTGCCAGCACCGAACGGCCGAGACGACAAGATACGCAGTATTTT
TRBJ2-7	12	-	-	TRBV7-9	CASSSSTPEQYF	TGTGCCAGCAGCTCCTCGACCCCCGAGCAGTACTTC
TRBJ2-1	16	few	-	TRBV28	CASSSPRRTPYNEQFF	TGTGCCAGCAGTTCCCCGCGGAGGACCCCATACAATGAGCAGTTCTTC
TRBJ1-6	13	-	-	TRBV4-3	CASSQEKGSPLHF	TGCGCCAGCAGCCAAGAAAAAGGGTCACCCCTCCACTTT
TRBJ2-5	14	few	TRBD1	TRBV5-1	CASSLGTGVGTQYF	TGCGCCAGCAGCTTGGGGACAGGGGTCGGGACCCAGTACTTC
TRBJ1-1	14	few	-	TRBV20-1	CSARMGGPNTEAFF	TGCAGTGCTAGAATGGGGGGGCCGAACACTGAAGCTTTCTTT
TRBJ1-1	15	-	-	TRBV7-2	CASQRGGLPNTEAFF	TGTGCCAGCCAGAGGGGGGGGCTACCGAACACTGAAGCTTTCTTT
TRBJ2-7	16	-	-	TRBV12-3/TRBV12-4	CASSFLQGRFYNEQYF	TGTGCCAGCAGTTTCCTCCAGGGTAGGTTCTACAATGAGCAGTACTTC
TRBJ2-1	12	-	-	TRBV4-3	CASSFTQHEQFF	TGCGCCAGCAGCTTTACTCAGCATGAGCAGTTCTTC
TRBJ2-1	12	-	-	TRBV12-3/TRBV12-4	CASSLGGPWQFF	TGTGCCAGCAGCCTTGGGGGACCCTGGCAGTTCTTC
TRBJ2-1	14	-	-	TRBV3-1	CASSPTPLYNEQFF	TGTGCCAGTAGCCCCACTCCACTCTACAATGAGCAGTTCTTC
TRBJ2-7	13	-	TRBD1	TRBV7-2	CASSMDRTNEQYF	TGTGCCAGCAGCATGGACAGGACCAACGAGCAGTACTTC
TRBJ2-1	13	few	-	TRBV3-1	CASSNPQGNEQFF	TGTGCCAGCAGCAACCCACAGGGAAATGAGCAGTTCTTC
TRBJ2-2	17	once	TRBD2	TRBV11-2	CASSSGSGRAVTGELFF	TGTGCCAGCAGCTCAGGTAGCGGGAGAGCGGTCACCGGGGAGCTGTTTTTT
TRBJ2-6	16	-	TRBD2	TRBV5-6	CASSWGGLGGANVLTF	TGTGCCAGCAGCTGGGGAGGGCTAGGAGGGGCCAACGTCCTGACTTTC
TRBJ2-5	12	-	-	TRBV12-3/TRBV12-4	CASRKGRETQYF	TGCGCCAGCAGGAAGGGTAGAGAGACCCAGTACTTC
TRBJ2-5	14	-	-	TRBV3-1	CASSRVTGRETQYF	TGTGCCAGCAGCCGGGTTACAGGGCGGGAGACCCAGTACTTC
TRBJ2-2	15	once	-	TRBV3-1	CASSQRGLSSGELFF	TGTGCCAGCAGCCAAAGGGGACTTAGTTCCGGGGAGCTGTTTTTT
TRBJ2-1	16	-	TRBD2	TRBV7-2	CANSRLAGGSYNEQFF	TGTGCCAACAGTCGACTAGCGGGGGGCTCCTACAATGAGCAGTTCTTC
TRBJ2-3	16	few	TRBD2	TRBV9	CASSVIGGGLADTQYF	TGTGCCAGCAGCGTAATTGGCGGGGGGTTGGCAGATACGCAGTATTTT
TRBJ2-7	14	-	-	TRBV11-1	CASKSTEYSYEQYF	TGTGCCAGCAAATCGACAGAATACTCCTACGAGCAGTACTTC
TRBJ2-5	13	-	-	TRBV28	CASSLNRQETRYF	TGTGCCAGCAGTTTAAACAGGCAAGAGACCCGGTACTTC
TRBJ2-1	13	-	TRBD1	TRBV28	CASRLGQGISKFF	TGTGCCAGCAGGTTAGGACAGGGGATCAGCAAGTTCTTC
TRBJ1-6	15	-	TRBD1	TRBV25-1	CASSDRAGGSSPLHF	TGTGCCAGCAGTGACCGGGCAGGGGGCAGTTCACCCCTCCACTTT
TRBJ2-7	13	-	TRBD2	TRBV29-1	CSVTASGRTEQYF	TGCAGCGTGACGGCTAGCGGGAGGACCGAGCAGTACTTC